This T cell receptor (beta chain) was captured in a study of HIV-infected patients and healthy controls. In TCRdb, the 5' RACE reads were re-called with MiXCR into one record per CDR3 protein. This table holds roughly 68,000 distinct CDR3 sequences, over 15% found once. CDR1 and CDR2 from the germline V gene are LGHDT and YNNKEL (reference sequence). The V and J ends lost 0 bases and 8 bases respectively, with 13 bases between them. The CDR3 has 15 residues. This clonotype was picked up many times. The V gene is TRBV3-1, the J gene TRBJ1-4, with D possibly matching TRBD1 (6 bases). The sequenced sample was CD4+ T cells from blood. This TCR came from a human donor in good health. This CDR3 reads CASSQEGGRREKLFF. In DNA, the CDR3 is TGTGCCAGCAGCCAAGAGGGGGGGCGGAGAGAAAAACTGTTTTTT. The full variable domain, its missing parts supplied by reference TRBV3-1 and TRBJ1-4, is DTAVSQTPKYLVTQMGNDKSIKCEQNLGHDTMYWYKQDSKKFLKIMFSYNNKELIINETVPNRFSPKSPDKAHLNLHINSLELGDSAVYFCASSQEGGRREKLFFGSGTQLSVL.